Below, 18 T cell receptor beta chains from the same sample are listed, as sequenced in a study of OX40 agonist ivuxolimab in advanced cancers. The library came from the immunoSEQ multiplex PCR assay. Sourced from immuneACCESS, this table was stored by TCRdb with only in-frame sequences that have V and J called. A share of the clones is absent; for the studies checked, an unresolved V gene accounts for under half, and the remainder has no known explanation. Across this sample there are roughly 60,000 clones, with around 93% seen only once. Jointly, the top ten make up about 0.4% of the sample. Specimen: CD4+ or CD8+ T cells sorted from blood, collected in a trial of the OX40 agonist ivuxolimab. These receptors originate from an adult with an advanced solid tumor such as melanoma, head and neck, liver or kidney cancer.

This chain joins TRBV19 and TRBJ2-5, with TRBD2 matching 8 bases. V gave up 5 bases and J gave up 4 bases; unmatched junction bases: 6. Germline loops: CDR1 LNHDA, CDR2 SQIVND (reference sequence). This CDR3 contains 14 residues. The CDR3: CASSPGLVRETQYF. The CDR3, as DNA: TGTGCCAGTAGTCCGGGACTAGTCCGAGAGACCCAGTACTTC.

As DNA, the CDR3 is TGTGCCAGCAGCCCCCCTTTGACAGGGGGCAGAATAACTGGAAACACCATATATTTT. This codes for CASSPPLTGGRITGNTIYF. The chain links TRBV5-5 to TRBJ1-3, with TRBD1 matching 10 bases. The CDR3 is 19 amino acids. In germline, CDR1 is SGHKS, CDR2 YYEKEE (reference sequence). Trimming took 4 bases from V and 2 from J; bases not matched to a gene: 15. The full variable domain, with the rest looked up from reference TRBV5-5 and TRBJ1-3, is DAGVTQSPTHLIKTRGQQVTLRCSPISGHKSVSWYQQVLGQGPQFIFQYYEKEERGRGNFPDRFSARQFPNYSSELNVNALLLGDSALYLCASSPPLTGGRITGNTIYFGEGSWLTVV.

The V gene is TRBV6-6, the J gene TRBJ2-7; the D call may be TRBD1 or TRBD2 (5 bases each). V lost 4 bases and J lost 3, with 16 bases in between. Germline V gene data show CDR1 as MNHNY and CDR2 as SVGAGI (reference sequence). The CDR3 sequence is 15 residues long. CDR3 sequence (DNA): TGTGCCAGCAGTTCCCCAGGGACGTCCCACTACGAGCAGTACTTC. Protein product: CASSSPGTSHYEQYF.

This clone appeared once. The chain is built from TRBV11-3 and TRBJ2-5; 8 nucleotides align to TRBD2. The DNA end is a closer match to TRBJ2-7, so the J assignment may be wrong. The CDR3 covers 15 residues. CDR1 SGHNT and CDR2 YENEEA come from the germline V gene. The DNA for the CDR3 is TGTGCCAGCAGCTTTCCGGGACTAGAACCCTACGAGCAGTACTTC. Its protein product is CASSFPGLEPYEQYF.

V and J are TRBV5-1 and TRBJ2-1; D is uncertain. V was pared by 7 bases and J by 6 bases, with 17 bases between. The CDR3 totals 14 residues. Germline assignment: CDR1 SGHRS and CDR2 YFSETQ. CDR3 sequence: CASGSGQPGNEQFF. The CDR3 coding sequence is TGCGCCAGCGGGTCGGGTCAACCGGGCAATGAGCAGTTCTTC.

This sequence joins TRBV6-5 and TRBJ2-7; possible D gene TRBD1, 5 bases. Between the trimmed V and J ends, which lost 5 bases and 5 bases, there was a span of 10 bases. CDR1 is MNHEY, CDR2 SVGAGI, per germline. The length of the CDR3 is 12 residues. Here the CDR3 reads CASSARVHEQYF. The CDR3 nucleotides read TGTGCCAGCAGTGCCAGGGTCCACGAGCAGTACTTC.

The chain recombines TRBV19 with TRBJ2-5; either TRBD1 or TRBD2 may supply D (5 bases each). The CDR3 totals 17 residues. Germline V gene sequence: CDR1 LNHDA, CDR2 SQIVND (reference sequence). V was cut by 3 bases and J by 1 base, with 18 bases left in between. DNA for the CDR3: TGTGCCAGTAGTATCAATTTCGTCGGGGCTACCCAAGAGACCCAGTACTTC. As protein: CASSINFVGATQETQYF.

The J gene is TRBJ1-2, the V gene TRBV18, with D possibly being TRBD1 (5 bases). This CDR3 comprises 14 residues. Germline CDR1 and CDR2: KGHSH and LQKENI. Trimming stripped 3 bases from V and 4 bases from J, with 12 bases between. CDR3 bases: TGTGCCAGCTCACCTGATGGGGGGGGCTATGGCTACACCTTC. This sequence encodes CASSPDGGGYGYTF.

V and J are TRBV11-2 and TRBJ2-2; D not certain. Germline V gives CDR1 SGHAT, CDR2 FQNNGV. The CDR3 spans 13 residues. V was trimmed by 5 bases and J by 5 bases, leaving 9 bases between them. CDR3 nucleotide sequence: TGTGCCAGCAGCCAGACACTTACCGGGGAGCTGTTTTTT. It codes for CASSQTLTGELFF.

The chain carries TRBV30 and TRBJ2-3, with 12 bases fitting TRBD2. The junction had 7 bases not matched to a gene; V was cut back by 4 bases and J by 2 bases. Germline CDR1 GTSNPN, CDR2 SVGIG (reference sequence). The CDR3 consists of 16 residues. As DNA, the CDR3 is TGTGCCTGGAACAAACTAGCGGGAGGATTCACAGATACGCAGTATTTT. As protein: CAWNKLAGGFTDTQYF.

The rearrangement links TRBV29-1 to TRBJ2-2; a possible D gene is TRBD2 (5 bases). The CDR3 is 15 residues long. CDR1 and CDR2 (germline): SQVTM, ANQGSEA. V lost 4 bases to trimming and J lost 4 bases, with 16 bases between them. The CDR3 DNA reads TGCAGCGTTGCCAGACCGGGGAGTGGCACCGGGGAGCTGTTTTTT. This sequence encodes CSVARPGSGTGELFF.

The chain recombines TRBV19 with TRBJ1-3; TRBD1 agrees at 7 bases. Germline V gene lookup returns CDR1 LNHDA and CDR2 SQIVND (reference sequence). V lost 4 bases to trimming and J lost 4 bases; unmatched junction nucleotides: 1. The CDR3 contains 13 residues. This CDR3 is CASSRGQGNTIYF. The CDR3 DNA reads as TGTGCCAGTAGTAGGGGACAGGGAAACACCATATATTTT.

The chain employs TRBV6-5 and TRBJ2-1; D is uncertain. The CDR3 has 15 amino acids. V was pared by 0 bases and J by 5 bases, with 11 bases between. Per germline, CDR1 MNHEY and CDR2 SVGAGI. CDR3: CASSYSLLYNNEQFF. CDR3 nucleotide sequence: TGTGCCAGCAGTTACTCGCTATTGTACAACAATGAGCAGTTCTTC.

The CDR3 DNA follows: TGTGCCAGCAGCTTAGCGTCAGATCAAATGATGAACTATGGCTACACCTTC. Its translation: CASSLASDQMMNYGYTF. This chain connects TRBV7-8 to TRBJ1-2; unclear D gene. V gave up 0 bases and J gave up 2 bases, with 16 bases separating them. This CDR3 has 17 residues. CDR1 SGHVS and CDR2 FQNEAQ come from the germline V gene.

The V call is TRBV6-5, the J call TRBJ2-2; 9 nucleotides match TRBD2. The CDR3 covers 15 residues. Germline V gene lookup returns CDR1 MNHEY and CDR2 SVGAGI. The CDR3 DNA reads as TGTGCAACTAACCAAGCGGGAGGGAACACCGGGGAGCTGTTTTTT. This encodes CATNQAGGNTGELFF.

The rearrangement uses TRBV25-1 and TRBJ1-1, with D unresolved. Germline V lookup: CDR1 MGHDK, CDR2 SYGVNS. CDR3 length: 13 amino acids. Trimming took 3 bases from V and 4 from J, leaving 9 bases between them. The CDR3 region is CASSDPTGTEAFF. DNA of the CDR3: TGTGCCAGCAGTGATCCGACGGGCACTGAAGCTTTCTTT.

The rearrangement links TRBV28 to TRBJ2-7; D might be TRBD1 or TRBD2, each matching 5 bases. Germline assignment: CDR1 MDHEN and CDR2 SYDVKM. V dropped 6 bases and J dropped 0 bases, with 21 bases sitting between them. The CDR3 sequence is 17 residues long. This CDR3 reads CASRPNLGRGNSYEQYF. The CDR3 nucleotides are TGTGCCAGCAGACCCAACTTGGGGCGAGGGAACTCCTACGAGCAGTACTTC. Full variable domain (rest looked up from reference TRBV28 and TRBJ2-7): DVKVTQSSRYLVKRTGEKVFLECVQDMDHENMFWYRQDPGLGLRLIYFSYDVKMKEKGDIPEGYSVSREKKERFSLILESASTNQTSMYLCASRPNLGRGNSYEQYFGPGTRLTVT.

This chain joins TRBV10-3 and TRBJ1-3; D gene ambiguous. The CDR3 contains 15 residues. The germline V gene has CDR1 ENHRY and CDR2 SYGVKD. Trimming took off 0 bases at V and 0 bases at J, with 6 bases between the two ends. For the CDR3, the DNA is TGTGCCATCAGTGAGTCAGGTAGCTCTGGAAACACCATATATTTT. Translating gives CAISESGSSGNTIYF.